This T cell receptor (beta chain) is from a study of cytomegalovirus exposure and HLA in healthy donors. Study-level findings and limits: In a later analysis, HLA-C alleles had the fewest associated TCRs, DRB1 alleles the most. Specificity for CMV antigens was confirmed in vitro for three of the CMV-associated chains. Earlier analysis looked at TCR beta V segments, and most were productive about 90% or about 30% of the time.

Amplification used 60 Vbeta primers and 13 Jbeta primers. Sequenced by immunoSEQ multiplex PCR; TCRdb stores in-frame clones only, minus some. This table holds 100,000 to 150,000 clones, 75% to 85% found once. Of note for this clone: Its antigen remains unknown.

The CDR3 runs to 17 residues. After removal of 0 bases from V and 4 bases from J, the junction contained 4 bases not matched to a gene. Per the germline V gene, CDR1 is SGHRS and CDR2 is YFSETQ. The TCR originated in a girl aged 2-10 years in good health and CMV-seronegative. Input material: PBMCs. The chain carries TRBV5-1 and TRBJ2-1; 13 positions match TRBD2. The CDR3 coding sequence is TGCGCCAGCAGCTTGGCACGGACTAGCGGGAGTTACAATGAGCAGTTCTTC. Protein: CASSLARTSGSYNEQFF.